A selection of T cell receptor beta chains follows, all from one sample in a study of blood T cells in healthy people across ages. Each CDR3 protein is one row after TCRdb ran MiXCR on the 5' RACE reads. The table records roughly 1,800,000 distinct CDR3 sequences, approximately 50% of them present only once. Sequences were obtained from blood. Receptor source: a woman in her thirties or forties in good health. The CDR3 runs from the conserved cysteine through the conserved F or W. The D gene is left open where the match is weak. Not all rows give a size; the values are once, few, many and, for expanded clones, a class.

TRBV28	-	-	TRBJ1-2	TGTGCCAGCAGTTTAACCCACGCGGGGTTGGGCTACACCTTC	CASSLTHAGLGYTF
TRBV7-9	-	few	TRBJ2-7	TGTGCCAGCAGCCCCACGGCCGAGCCCTACGAGCAGTACTTC	CASSPTAEPYEQYF
TRBV28	-	-	TRBJ2-7	TGTGCCAGCAGCGCTCATGTCGCGACCTACGAGCAGTACTTC	CASSAHVATYEQYF
TRBV16	TRBD1	few	TRBJ1-2	TGTGCCAGCAGTAAACTACAGGGGTCTGGCTACACCTTC	CASSKLQGSGYTF
TRBV3-1	-	few	TRBJ2-5	TGTGCCAGCAGCCAACCAGGGCGGGAGACCCAGTACTTC	CASSQPGRETQYF
TRBV9	TRBD2	-	TRBJ2-3	TGTGCCAGCAGCGGGACCCTAGCGGGGGGAGGAGATACGCAGTATTTT	CASSGTLAGGGDTQYF
TRBV20-1	-	-	TRBJ2-5	TGCAGTGCTAGAGCCGGGACATCAGAGACCCTGTACTTC	CSARAGTSETLYF
TRBV15	TRBD2	-	TRBJ2-5	TGTGCCACCAGCAGCGAACCGGGACTAGCGGGGCGAGAGACCCAGTACTTC	CATSSEPGLAGRETQYF
TRBV7-3	-	-	TRBJ2-3	TGTGCCGGCAGCTTATATGAGGGGTCGGGAGATACGCAGTATTTT	CAGSLYEGSGDTQYF
TRBV27	-	-	TRBJ1-2	TGTGCCATCAGGGAGCCGAACTATGGCTACACCTTC	CAIREPNYGYTF
TRBV4-3	-	few	TRBJ2-1	TGCGCCAGCAGCCAAGTACCTTTTGGAGGGGGAAAGGTTGATGAGCAGTTCTTC	CASSQVPFGGGKVDEQFF
TRBV7-2	-	few	TRBJ1-2	TGTGCCACCGAAGTACGGACAGACTATGGCTACACCTTC	CATEVRTDYGYTF
TRBV7-9	-	-	TRBJ2-7	TGTGCCAGCAGCTTAAATGGCCCACCACACGAGCAGTACTTC	CASSLNGPPHEQYF
TRBV29-1	TRBD1	few	TRBJ1-2	TGCAGCGTACTTGAGTTATGGACAGGGGGGACGTCGATTGGCTACACCTTC	CSVLELWTGGTSIGYTF
TRBV6-1	TRBD1	-	TRBJ1-6	TGTGCCAGCAGGGCTGAACGGACAGGCTGGTCCTCCTATAATTCACCCCTCCACTTT	CASRAERTGWSSYNSPLHF
TRBV2	-	-	TRBJ2-4	TGTGCCAGCAGTGTAAGAGGGGCCCTGGTGCGAGCCAAAAACATTCAGTACTTC	CASSVRGALVRAKNIQYF
TRBV11-2	-	-	TRBJ1-4	TGTGCCAGCAGCTTCAGGGAACCAACTAATGAAAAACTGTTTTTT	CASSFREPTNEKLFF
TRBV18	-	-	TRBJ1-4	TGTGCCAGCTCACCACGGACGCAGTCAACTAATGAAAAACTGTTTTTT	CASSPRTQSTNEKLFF
TRBV2	TRBD1	-	TRBJ2-4	TGTGCCAGCAGTACCAGCACGACAGGGGCAGGAGGAGACATTCAGTACTTC	CASSTSTTGAGGDIQYF
TRBV6-6	-	many	TRBJ2-5	TGTGCCAGCAGATTAGGACAGTCCAGAGAGACCCAGTACTTC	CASRLGQSRETQYF
TRBV28	TRBD2	-	TRBJ2-1	TGTGCCAGCAGTCCGGGGGGGTTTACAATTTTGCAGAATGAGCAGTTCTTC	CASSPGGFTILQNEQFF
TRBV28	-	few	TRBJ1-2	TGTGCCAGCAGTGCAACTTCGACTGGATTATATGGCTACACCTTC	CASSATSTGLYGYTF
TRBV9	-	-	TRBJ2-3	TGTGCCAGCAGCGTAACGATGAGCGGCCACCCCCCGGATACGCAGTATTTT	CASSVTMSGHPPDTQYF
TRBV7-2	-	few	TRBJ2-3	TGTGCCAGCAGCATAGGAGAATCCAGGGAAGGGTCCACAGATACGCAGTATTTT	CASSIGESREGSTDTQYF
TRBV4-3	-	once	TRBJ2-7	TGCGCCAGCAGCCAAGATAACTCGGTAACCTACGAGCAGTACTTC	CASSQDNSVTYEQYF
TRBV7-2	TRBD1	many	TRBJ2-4	TGTGCCAGCAGCTCGACATGGACAGGGCGGTCAAACATTCAGTACTTC	CASSSTWTGRSNIQYF
TRBV20-1	-	-	TRBJ2-7	TGCAGTGCTAGAGGACGGAGGAGCTCCTACGAGCAGTACTTC	CSARGRRSSYEQYF
TRBV5-1	TRBD1	-	TRBJ1-2	TGCGCCAGCAGCTTGGCGACAGGGGACAACTATGGCTACACCTTC	CASSLATGDNYGYTF
TRBV20-1	-	-	TRBJ2-7	TGCAGTGTCAGAAAGTCCTACGAGCAGTACTTC	CSVRKSYEQYF
TRBV20-1	-	few	TRBJ2-1	TGCAGTGCCCCTGGCAAGGGATCGAATGAGCAGTTCTTC	CSAPGKGSNEQFF
TRBV20-1	-	-	TRBJ2-7	TGCAGGGCTAGACCCCTTCACAATGAGCAGTACTTC	CRARPLHNEQYF
TRBV20-1	-	-	TRBJ2-7	TGCAGTGCTAGAGATTTCAGGGTTGGGTACGAGCAGTACTTC	CSARDFRVGYEQYF
TRBV9	TRBD2	-	TRBJ2-3	TGTGCCAGCAGCGCGAGAGCGGGGGGACCCGCAGATACGCAGTATTTT	CASSARAGGPADTQYF
TRBV20-1	TRBD1	-	TRBJ2-1	TGCAGTGCATCACCACCCGGGACAGGGAGCAATGAGCAGTTCTTC	CSASPPGTGSNEQFF
TRBV6-5	TRBD1	-	TRBJ2-6	TGTGCCAGCAGTTACGTATGGGACAGTATTTCCCACTCTGGGGCCAACGTCCTGACTTTC	CASSYVWDSISHSGANVLTF
TRBV6-2/TRBV6-3	-	-	TRBJ1-1	TGTGCCAGCAGAATGGGTGGTTACCCTCACACTGAAGCTTTCTTT	CASRMGGYPHTEAFF
TRBV29-1	-	-	TRBJ2-7	TGCAGCGTTCGTGGACAGCGAGGCAACGAGCAGTACTTC	CSVRGQRGNEQYF
TRBV9	-	-	TRBJ1-2	TGTGCCAGCAGCGTATTTGGAGGGGGGAAGAAGAATGGCTACACCTTC	CASSVFGGGKKNGYTF
TRBV24-1	-	-	TRBJ2-5	TGTGCCACCAGTGATCCCGACAGTTACCAAGAGACCCAGTACTTC	CATSDPDSYQETQYF
TRBV7-9	TRBD2	few	TRBJ2-1	TGTGCCAGCAGCTCAGACCCGGGACTAGCGGGGGGAAGCTCCTACAATGAGCAGTTCTTC	CASSSDPGLAGGSSYNEQFF
TRBV7-2	-	few	TRBJ2-5	TGTGCCAGCAGCTTAGTGTGGGTGGGGGGAGGAGAGACCCAGTACTTC	CASSLVWVGGGETQYF
TRBV10-3	TRBD2	-	TRBJ2-7	TGTGCCGTCAGGAGCGCGGGGGGAACCTACGAGCAGTACTTC	CAVRSAGGTYEQYF
TRBV5-1	-	-	TRBJ2-2	TGCGCCAGCACTAAAGGTGGCATGACGAACACCGGGGAGCCGTTTTTT	CASTKGGMTNTGEPFF